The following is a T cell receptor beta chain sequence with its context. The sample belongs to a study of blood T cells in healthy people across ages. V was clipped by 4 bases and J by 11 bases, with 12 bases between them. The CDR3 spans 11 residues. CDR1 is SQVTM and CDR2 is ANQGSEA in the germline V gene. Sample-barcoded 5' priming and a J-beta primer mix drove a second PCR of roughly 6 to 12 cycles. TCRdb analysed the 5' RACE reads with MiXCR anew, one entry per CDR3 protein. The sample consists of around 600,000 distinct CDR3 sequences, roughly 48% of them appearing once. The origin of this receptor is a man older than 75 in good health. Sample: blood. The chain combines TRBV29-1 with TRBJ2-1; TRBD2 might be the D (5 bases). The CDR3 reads CSVGSDFQQFF. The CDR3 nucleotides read TGCAGCGTTGGATCGGACTTCCAGCAGTTCTTC.